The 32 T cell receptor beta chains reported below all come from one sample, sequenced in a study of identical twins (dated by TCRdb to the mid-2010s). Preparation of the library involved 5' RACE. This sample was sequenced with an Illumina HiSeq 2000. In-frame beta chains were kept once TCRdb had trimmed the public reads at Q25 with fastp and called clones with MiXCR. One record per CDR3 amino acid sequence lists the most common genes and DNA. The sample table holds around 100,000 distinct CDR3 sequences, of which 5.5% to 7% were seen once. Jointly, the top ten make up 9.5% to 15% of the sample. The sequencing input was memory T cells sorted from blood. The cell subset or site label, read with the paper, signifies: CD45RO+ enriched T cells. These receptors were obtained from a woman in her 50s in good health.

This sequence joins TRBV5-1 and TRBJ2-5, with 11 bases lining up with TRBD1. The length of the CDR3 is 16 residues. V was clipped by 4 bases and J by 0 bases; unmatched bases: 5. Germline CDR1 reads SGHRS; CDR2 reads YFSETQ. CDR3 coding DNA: TGCGCCAGCAGCGCTGGGACAGGGGGATACCAAGAGACCCAGTACTTC. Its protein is CASSAGTGGYQETQYF.

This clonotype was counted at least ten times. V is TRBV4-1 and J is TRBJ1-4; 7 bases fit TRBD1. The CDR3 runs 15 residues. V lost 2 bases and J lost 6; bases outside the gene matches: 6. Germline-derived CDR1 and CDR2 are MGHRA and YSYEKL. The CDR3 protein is CASSQPTGTDEKLFF. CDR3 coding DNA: TGCGCCAGCAGCCAACCTACCGGGACAGATGAAAAACTGTTTTTT.

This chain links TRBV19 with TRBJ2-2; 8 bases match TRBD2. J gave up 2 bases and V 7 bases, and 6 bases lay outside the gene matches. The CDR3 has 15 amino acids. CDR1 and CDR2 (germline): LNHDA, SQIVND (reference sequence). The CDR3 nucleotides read TGTGCCAGTAATAAGCGGGAGTTCAACACCGGGGAGCTGTTTTTT. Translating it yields CASNKREFNTGELFF.

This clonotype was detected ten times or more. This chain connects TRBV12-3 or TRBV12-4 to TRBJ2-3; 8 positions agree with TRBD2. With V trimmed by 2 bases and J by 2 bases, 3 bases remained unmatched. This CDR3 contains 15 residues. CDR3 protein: CASSLIAGYTDTQYF. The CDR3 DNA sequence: TGTGCCAGCAGTTTAATAGCGGGGTACACAGATACGCAGTATTTT.

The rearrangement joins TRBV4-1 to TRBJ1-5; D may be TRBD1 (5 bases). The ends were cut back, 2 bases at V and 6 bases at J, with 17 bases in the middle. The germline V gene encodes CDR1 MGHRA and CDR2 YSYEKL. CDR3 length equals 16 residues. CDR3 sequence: CASSQSSTRGRQPQHF. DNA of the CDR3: TGCGCCAGCAGCCAATCCTCGACACGGGGCCGTCAGCCCCAGCATTTT.

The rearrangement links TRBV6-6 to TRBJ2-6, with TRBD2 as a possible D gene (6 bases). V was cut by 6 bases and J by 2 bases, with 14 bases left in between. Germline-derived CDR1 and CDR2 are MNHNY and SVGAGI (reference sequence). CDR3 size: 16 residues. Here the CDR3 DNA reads TGTGCCAGCAGACAAGCCGGAGGGGCTGGGGCCAACGTCCTGACTTTC. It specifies CASRQAGGAGANVLTF.

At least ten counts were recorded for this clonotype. This CDR3 reads CASSFLRTGGEQYF. As DNA, the CDR3 is TGTGCCAGCAGTTTCCTTCGGACAGGGGGTGAGCAGTACTTC. The chain carries TRBV12-3 or TRBV12-4 and TRBJ2-7; TRBD1 agrees at 10 bases. The CDR3 is 14 amino acids. Losses at the gene ends were 3 bases for V and 7 bases for J; bases not matched to a gene: 6.

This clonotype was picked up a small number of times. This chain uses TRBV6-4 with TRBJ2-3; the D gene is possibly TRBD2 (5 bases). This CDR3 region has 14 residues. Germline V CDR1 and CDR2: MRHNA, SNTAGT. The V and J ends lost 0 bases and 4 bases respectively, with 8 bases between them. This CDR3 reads CASSDSGSADTQYF. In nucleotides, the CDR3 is TGTGCCAGCAGTGACTCAGGGAGCGCAGATACGCAGTATTTT.

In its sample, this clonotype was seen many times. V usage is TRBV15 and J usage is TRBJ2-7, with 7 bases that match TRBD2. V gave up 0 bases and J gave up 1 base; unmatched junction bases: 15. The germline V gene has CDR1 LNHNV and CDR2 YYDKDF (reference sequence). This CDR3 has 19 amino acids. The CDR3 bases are TGTGCCACCAGCAGAGAGCTCGGCGGCGGGAGAGTTAGGTCCTACGAGCAGTACTTC. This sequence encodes CATSRELGGGRVRSYEQYF.

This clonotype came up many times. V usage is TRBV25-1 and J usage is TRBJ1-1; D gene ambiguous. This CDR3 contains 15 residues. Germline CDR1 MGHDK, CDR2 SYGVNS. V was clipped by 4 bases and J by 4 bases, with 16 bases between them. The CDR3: CASSAGRGMSTEAFF. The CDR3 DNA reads TGTGCCAGCAGTGCCGGACGGGGAATGAGCACTGAAGCTTTCTTT. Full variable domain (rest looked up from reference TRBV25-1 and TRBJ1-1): EADIYQTPRYLVIGTGKKITLECSQTMGHDKMYWYQQDPGMELHLIHYSYGVNSTEKGDLSSESTVSRIRTEHFPLTLESARPSHTSQYLCASSAGRGMSTEAFFGQGTRLTVV.

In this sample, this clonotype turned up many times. CDR3 sequence reads: CASSSRQGSEAFF. The CDR3 DNA reads as TGTGCCAGCAGTTCTCGACAGGGGAGTGAAGCTTTCTTT. The V gene is TRBV12-3 or TRBV12-4, the J gene TRBJ1-1; TRBD1 aligns across 8 bases. Trimming cost V 4 bases and J 7 bases; bases outside gene matches: 5. CDR3 length equals 13 residues.

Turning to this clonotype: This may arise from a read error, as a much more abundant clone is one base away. The CDR3 region is CASSLVRTGKLFF. The DNA for the CDR3 is TGTGCCAGCAGCTTGGTTCGTACCGGGAAGCTGTTTTTT. The rearrangement uses TRBV5-5 and TRBJ2-2, with D perhaps matching TRBD2 (5 bases). CDR1 SGHKS and CDR2 YYEKEE come from the germline V gene (reference sequence). CDR3 length equals 13 residues.

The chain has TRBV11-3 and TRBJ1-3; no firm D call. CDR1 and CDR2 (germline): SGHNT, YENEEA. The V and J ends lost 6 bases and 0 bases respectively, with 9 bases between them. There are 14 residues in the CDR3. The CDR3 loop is CASRRTISGNTIYF. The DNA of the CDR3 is TGTGCCAGCAGGAGGACGATCTCTGGAAACACCATATATTTT.

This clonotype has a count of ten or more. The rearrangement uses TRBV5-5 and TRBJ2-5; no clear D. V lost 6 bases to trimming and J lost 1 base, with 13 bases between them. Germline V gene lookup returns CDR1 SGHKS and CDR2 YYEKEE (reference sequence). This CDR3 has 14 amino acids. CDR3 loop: CASTDSTIQETQYF. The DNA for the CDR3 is TGTGCCAGCACCGACTCGACCATCCAAGAGACCCAGTACTTC.

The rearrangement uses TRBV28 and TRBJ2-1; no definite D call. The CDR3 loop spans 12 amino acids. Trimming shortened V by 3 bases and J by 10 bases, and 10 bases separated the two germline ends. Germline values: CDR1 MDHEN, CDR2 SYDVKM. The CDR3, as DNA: TGTGCCAGCAGTTTCACGAAGCGCGAGCAGTTCTTC. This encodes CASSFTKREQFF.

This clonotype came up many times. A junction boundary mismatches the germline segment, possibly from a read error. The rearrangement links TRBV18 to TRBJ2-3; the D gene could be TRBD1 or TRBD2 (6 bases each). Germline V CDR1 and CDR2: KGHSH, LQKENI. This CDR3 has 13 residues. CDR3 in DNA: TGTGCCAGCTCACCACCTAAAAGGGGGGCGAAGGATTTT. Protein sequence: CASSPPKRGAKDF.

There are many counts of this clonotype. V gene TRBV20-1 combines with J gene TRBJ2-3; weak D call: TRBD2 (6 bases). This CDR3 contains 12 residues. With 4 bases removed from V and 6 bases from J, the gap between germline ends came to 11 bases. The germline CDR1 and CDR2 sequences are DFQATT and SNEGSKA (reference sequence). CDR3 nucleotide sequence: TGCAGTGCTACACTCCTAGCGGATACGCAGTATTTT. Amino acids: CSATLLADTQYF.

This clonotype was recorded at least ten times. The chain's CDR3 is CASSQDPRGDEQFF. CDR3 bases: TGTGCCAGCAGCCAAGATCCCAGGGGCGATGAGCAGTTCTTC. The chain is built from TRBV3-1 and TRBJ2-1; possibly TRBD1 for D (6 bases). Germline lookup yields CDR1 LGHDT and CDR2 YNNKEL (reference sequence). The CDR3 is made up of 14 amino acids. V was shortened by 0 bases and J by 8 bases, with 11 bases between the two germline ends.

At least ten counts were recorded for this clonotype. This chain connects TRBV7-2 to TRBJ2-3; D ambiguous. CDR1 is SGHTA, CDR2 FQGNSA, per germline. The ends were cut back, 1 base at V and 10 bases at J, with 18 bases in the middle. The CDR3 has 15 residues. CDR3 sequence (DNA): TGTGCCAGCAGCTTAGACGTCGGGCCTGAGCTGCCGCAGTATTTT. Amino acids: CASSLDVGPELPQYF.

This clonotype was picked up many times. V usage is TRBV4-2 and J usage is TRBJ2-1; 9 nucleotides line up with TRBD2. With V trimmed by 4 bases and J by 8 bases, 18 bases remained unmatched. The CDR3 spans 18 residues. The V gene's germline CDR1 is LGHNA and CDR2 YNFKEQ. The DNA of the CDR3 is TGTGCCAGCAGCCCCAAAATCCCACTTAGCGGGAGACCCCATGAGCAGTTCTTC. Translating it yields CASSPKIPLSGRPHEQFF.

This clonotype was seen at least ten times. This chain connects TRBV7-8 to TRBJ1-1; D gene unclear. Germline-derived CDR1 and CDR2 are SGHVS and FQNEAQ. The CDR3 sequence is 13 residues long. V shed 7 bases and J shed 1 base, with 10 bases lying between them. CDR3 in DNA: TGTGCCAGCACCCAAGGAGGGAACACTGAAGCTTTCTTT. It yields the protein CASTQGGNTEAFF.

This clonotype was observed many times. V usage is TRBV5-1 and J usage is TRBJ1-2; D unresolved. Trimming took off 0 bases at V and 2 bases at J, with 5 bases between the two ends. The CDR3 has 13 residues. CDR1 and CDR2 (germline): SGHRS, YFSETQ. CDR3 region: CASSLEGNYGYTF. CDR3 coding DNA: TGCGCCAGCAGCTTGGAGGGAAACTATGGCTACACCTTC.

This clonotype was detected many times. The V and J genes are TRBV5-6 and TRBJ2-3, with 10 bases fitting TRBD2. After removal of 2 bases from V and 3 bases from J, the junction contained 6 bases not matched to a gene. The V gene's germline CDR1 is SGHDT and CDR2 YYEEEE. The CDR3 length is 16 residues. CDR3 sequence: CASSLIAGGITDTQYF. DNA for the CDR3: TGTGCCAGCAGCTTAATAGCGGGAGGAATAACAGATACGCAGTATTTT. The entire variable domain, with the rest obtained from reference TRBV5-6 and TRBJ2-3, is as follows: DAGVTQSPTHLIKTRGQQVTLRCSPKSGHDTVSWYQQALGQGPQFIFQYYEEEERQRGNFPDRFSGHQFPNYSSELNVNALLLGDSALYLCASSLIAGGITDTQYFGPGTRLTVL.

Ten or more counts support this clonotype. CDR3 coding DNA: TGCAGTGCTAGAGATGCACAGGGGATGGGTTTCAATCAGCCCCAGCATTTT. Translating gives CSARDAQGMGFNQPQHF. The rearrangement uses TRBV20-1 and TRBJ1-5; TRBD1 matches 7 bases. This CDR3 has 17 amino acids. Germline V gene lookup returns CDR1 DFQATT and CDR2 SNEGSKA (reference sequence). With V trimmed by 0 bases and J by 3 bases, 11 bases remained unmatched.

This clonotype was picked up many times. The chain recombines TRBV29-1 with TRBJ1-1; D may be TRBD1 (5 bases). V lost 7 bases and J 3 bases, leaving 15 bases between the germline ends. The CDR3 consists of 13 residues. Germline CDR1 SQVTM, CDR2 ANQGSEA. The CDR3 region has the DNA TGCAGCGCAAGACAGTCCTCGGACACTGAAGCTTTCTTT. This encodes CSARQSSDTEAFF.

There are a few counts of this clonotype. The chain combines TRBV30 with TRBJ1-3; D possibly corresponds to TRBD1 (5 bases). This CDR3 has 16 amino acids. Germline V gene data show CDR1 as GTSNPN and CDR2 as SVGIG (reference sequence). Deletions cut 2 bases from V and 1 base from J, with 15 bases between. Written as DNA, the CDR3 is TGTGCCTGGAGTTCCTGGGGGGGAACGTCTGGAAACACCATATATTTT. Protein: CAWSSWGGTSGNTIYF.

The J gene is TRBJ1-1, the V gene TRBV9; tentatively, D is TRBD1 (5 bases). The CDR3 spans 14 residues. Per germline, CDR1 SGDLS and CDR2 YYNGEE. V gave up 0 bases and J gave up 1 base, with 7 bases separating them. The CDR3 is CASSVVTANTEAFF. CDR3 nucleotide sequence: TGTGCCAGCAGCGTAGTGACAGCGAACACTGAAGCTTTCTTT.

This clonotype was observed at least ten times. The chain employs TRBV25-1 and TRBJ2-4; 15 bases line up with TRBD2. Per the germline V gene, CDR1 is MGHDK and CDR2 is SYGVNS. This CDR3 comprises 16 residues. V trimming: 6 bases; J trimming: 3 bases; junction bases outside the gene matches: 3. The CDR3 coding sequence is TGTGCCAGCAGAGGGACTAGCGGGAGGTACAAAAACATTCAGTACTTC. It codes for CASRGTSGRYKNIQYF.

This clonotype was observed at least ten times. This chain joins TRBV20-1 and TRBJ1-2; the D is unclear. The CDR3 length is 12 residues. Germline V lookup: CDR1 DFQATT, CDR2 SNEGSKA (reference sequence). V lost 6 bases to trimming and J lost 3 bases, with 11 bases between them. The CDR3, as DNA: TGCAGTGCCCAAGACACTGACTATGGCTACACCTTC. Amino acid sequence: CSAQDTDYGYTF.

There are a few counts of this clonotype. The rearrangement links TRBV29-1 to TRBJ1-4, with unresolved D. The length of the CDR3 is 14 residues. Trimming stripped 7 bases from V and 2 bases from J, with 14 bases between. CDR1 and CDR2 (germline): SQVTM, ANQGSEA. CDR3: CSATTPGTNEKLFF. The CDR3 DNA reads TGCAGCGCGACGACCCCGGGGACTAATGAAAAACTGTTTTTT.

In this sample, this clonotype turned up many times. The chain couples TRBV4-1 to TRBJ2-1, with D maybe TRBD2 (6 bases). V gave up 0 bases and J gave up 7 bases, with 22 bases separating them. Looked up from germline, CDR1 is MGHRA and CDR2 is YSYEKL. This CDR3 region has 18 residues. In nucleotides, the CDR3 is TGCGCCAGCAGCCAAGATTCGGGTCGGGGGATGTGGGGGAATGAGCAGTTCTTC. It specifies CASSQDSGRGMWGNEQFF.

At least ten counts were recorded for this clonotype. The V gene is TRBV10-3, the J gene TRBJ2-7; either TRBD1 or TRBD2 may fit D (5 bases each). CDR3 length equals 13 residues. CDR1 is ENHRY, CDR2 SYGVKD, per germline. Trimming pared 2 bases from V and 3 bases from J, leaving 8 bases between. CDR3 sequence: CAISERDGYEQYF. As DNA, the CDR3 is TGTGCCATCAGTGAGCGGGACGGCTACGAGCAGTACTTC.